The 22 T cell receptor beta chains below come from one sample, sequenced in a study of Ad26.COV2.S vaccination and SARS-CoV-2 variants. Treatment defined: roughly 18 received Ad26.COV2.S at low or high dose, single or two shots; 5 received placebo; per-sample allocation not given. Samples were taken on day 63 after the first vaccine or placebo injection. Some clones are missing from TCRdb's copy, which holds only in-frame ones; the method was immunoSEQ multiplex PCR. Found here are 400,000 to 500,000 clones, around 87% of them singletons; the top ten hold about 3.5%. The sequencing here drew on peripheral blood, taken in a trial of Ad26.COV2.S vaccine versus placebo. The origin of the receptors is a person aged 18-60 years who received the Ad26.COV2.S COVID-19 vaccine or a placebo.

Only a few counts were recorded for this clone. The chain recombines TRBV5-6 with TRBJ2-2; D may be TRBD1 (6 bases). Per germline, CDR1 SGHDT and CDR2 YYEEEE. The CDR3 consists of 17 residues. V lost 2 bases to trimming and J lost 5 bases, with 19 bases between them. The CDR3 spells CASSFIFRGMRTGELFF. The DNA of the CDR3 is TGTGCCAGCAGCTTTATTTTCAGGGGTATGAGAACCGGGGAGCTGTTTTTT.

J is TRBJ1-1 and V is TRBV6-6; no clear D gene. Germline loops: CDR1 MNHNY, CDR2 SVGAGI (reference sequence). CDR3 length: 13 residues. Trimming pared 5 bases from V and 0 bases from J, leaving 7 bases between. CDR3 in DNA: TGTGCCAGCAGTCGAGAGATGAACACTGAAGCTTTCTTT. The encoded protein is CASSREMNTEAFF.

The J gene is TRBJ2-1, the V gene TRBV23-1; D gene ambiguous. TRBV23-1 is an ORF for which the function is uncertain. The ends were cut back, 3 bases at V and 11 bases at J, with 17 bases in the middle. The CDR3 contains 14 residues. CDR3 sequence reads: CASSHQESGPQQFF. The CDR3 DNA is TGCGCCAGCAGTCATCAGGAGTCAGGCCCCCAGCAGTTCTTC.

This sequence joins TRBV29-1 and TRBJ2-5; perhaps TRBD1 as D (5 bases). Germline V lookup: CDR1 SQVTM, CDR2 ANQGSEA. The CDR3 has 12 amino acids. Trimming stripped 3 bases from V and 7 bases from J, with 12 bases between. The CDR3 nucleotides read TGCAGCGTTGACTGGGTAAGGGGGACCCAGTACTTC. Amino acids: CSVDWVRGTQYF.

The rearrangement links TRBV2 to TRBJ2-7; 8 positions match TRBD1. CDR1 is SNHLY, CDR2 FYNNEI, per germline. Unmatched junction bases numbered 5, after V lost 6 bases and J lost 1 base. The CDR3 has 14 amino acids. The CDR3 spells CASRGRQGSYEQYF. CDR3 DNA sequence: TGTGCCAGCAGGGGCCGACAGGGGTCCTACGAGCAGTACTTC. Filled out from reference TRBV2 and TRBJ2-7, the complete variable domain reads EPEVTQTPSHQVTQMGQEVILRCVPISNHLYFYWYRQILGQKVEFLVSFYNNEISEKSEIFDDQFSVERPDGSNFTLKIRSTKLEDSAMYFCASRGRQGSYEQYFGPGTRLTVT.

This rearrangement joins TRBV7-2 to TRBJ2-7; a possible D gene is TRBD2 (5 bases). The CDR3 has 15 amino acids. The germline V gene encodes CDR1 SGHTA and CDR2 FQGNSA. Between the trimmed V and J ends, which lost 5 bases and 1 base, there was a span of 15 bases. The CDR3 loop reads CASSGWERGSYEQYF. The CDR3 bases are TGTGCCAGCAGCGGGTGGGAGCGTGGGTCCTACGAGCAGTACTTC.

The table lists this clone with a count of one. The chain joins TRBV5-1 to TRBJ2-3; D not certain. V lost 0 bases and J lost 6, with 8 bases in between. The CDR3 runs to 13 residues. Germline V gives CDR1 SGHRS, CDR2 YFSETQ. In DNA, the CDR3 is TGCGCCAGCAGCTTGGTGGGAATGGATACGCAGTATTTT. Translated, it gives CASSLVGMDTQYF.

The chain has TRBV7-3 and TRBJ2-3, with D possibly matching TRBD1 (7 bases). This CDR3 contains 16 residues. Germline V gene data show CDR1 as SGHTA and CDR2 as FQGTGA. V was pared by 2 bases and J by 2 bases, with 14 bases between. CDR3 sequence: CASSLARGVSTDTQYF. The CDR3 DNA is TGTGCCAGCAGCTTAGCCAGGGGGGTTTCCACAGATACGCAGTATTTT.

This chain joins TRBV4-1 and TRBJ2-5; 7 bases match TRBD1. After removal of 3 bases from V and 5 bases from J, the junction contained 9 bases not matched to a gene. The CDR3 is 15 residues long. Germline CDR1 and CDR2: MGHRA and YSYEKL. The DNA of the CDR3 is TGCGCCAGCAGCCAGCTCGCAGGGGGAAGGGAGACCCAGTACTTC. Its translation: CASSQLAGGRETQYF.

This clone was found once. The genes are TRBV30 and TRBJ2-5; possible D gene TRBD1, 5 bases. V dropped 3 bases and J dropped 5 bases, with 13 bases sitting between them. Germline values: CDR1 GTSNPN, CDR2 SVGIG (reference sequence). There are 13 residues in the CDR3. The CDR3 DNA is TGTGCCTGGAGCCCCGCAGGGTATGAGACCCAGTACTTC. Protein sequence: CAWSPAGYETQYF.

V usage is TRBV7-9 and J usage is TRBJ2-1; no clear D gene. This CDR3 has 14 residues. Deletions cut 3 bases from V and 1 base from J, with 7 bases between. Germline V gives CDR1 SEHNR, CDR2 FQNEAQ (reference sequence). CDR3 DNA: TGTGCCAGCAGCTTGGGGTCTTCCTACAATGAGCAGTTCTTC. Its translation: CASSLGSSYNEQFF.

The genes are TRBV9 and TRBJ1-2, with 10 nucleotides matching TRBD1. Per the germline V gene, CDR1 is SGDLS and CDR2 is YYNGEE. The CDR3 is made up of 17 amino acids. V lost 0 bases to trimming and J lost 2 bases; unmatched junction nucleotides: 7. The CDR3 protein is CASSVDRGDRGNYGYTF. The CDR3 DNA sequence: TGTGCCAGCAGCGTAGATCGTGGGGACAGGGGAAACTATGGCTACACCTTC.

The chain links TRBV6-5 to TRBJ2-1, with 9 bases identical to TRBD2. Trimming cost V 6 bases and J 3 bases; bases outside gene matches: 3. The length of the CDR3 is 14 residues. Germline V gene sequence: CDR1 MNHEY, CDR2 SVGAGI. In DNA form, the CDR3 reads TGTGCCAGCAGCCGAGCGGGGGGCTACAATGAGCAGTTCTTC. Translated: CASSRAGGYNEQFF.

About this clone: The sample carries other DNA sequences with the same CDR3. The rearrangement uses TRBV2 and TRBJ2-1; 7 positions agree with TRBD2. Germline CDR1 and CDR2: SNHLY and FYNNEI. The CDR3 covers 15 residues. Trimming cost V 3 bases and J 2 bases; bases outside gene matches: 4. The CDR3 region is CASSEVSGTYNEQFF. CDR3 in DNA: TGTGCCAGCAGTGAGGTCAGCGGGACCTACAATGAGCAGTTCTTC.

Here the CDR3 DNA reads TGTGCCAGCAGTGAAGCATCGGACGGCTTCTATGGCTACACCTTC. Amino acid sequence: CASSEASDGFYGYTF. The genes are TRBV6-1 and TRBJ1-2; D call uncertain. The germline V and J ends were trimmed by 0 bases and 4 bases, with 12 bases remaining between them. Germline CDR1 and CDR2: MNHNS and SASEGT. The CDR3 runs 15 residues.

This chain uses TRBV29-1 with TRBJ2-7, with TRBD1 matching over 9 bases. V lost 4 bases to trimming and J lost 9 bases; unmatched junction nucleotides: 10. CDR3 length: 13 amino acids. Germline CDR1 reads SQVTM; CDR2 reads ANQGSEA. The CDR3 reads CSVGSVGQGLQYF. CDR3 coding DNA: TGCAGCGTTGGTAGTGTGGGACAGGGTTTGCAGTACTTC.

The chain uses TRBV7-7 and TRBJ1-1; 8 bases are a match to TRBD1. CDR3 size: 15 residues. V dropped 3 bases and J dropped 5; count of bases not matched to a gene: 8. Germline CDR1 is SSHAT and CDR2 is FNYEAQ (reference sequence). The CDR3 DNA reads TGTGCCAGCAGCTTTTCGGGAGACAGGGGAACTGAAGCTTTCTTT. This encodes CASSFSGDRGTEAFF.

The rearrangement links TRBV6-4 to TRBJ2-2; 8 bases are shared with TRBD1. The germline V gene encodes CDR1 MRHNA and CDR2 SNTAGT. V dropped 8 bases and J dropped 3; count of bases not matched to a gene: 5. This CDR3 has 14 residues. CDR3 sequence reads: CASSLTGDTGELFF. CDR3 nucleotides: TGTGCCAGCTCCCTGACAGGGGACACCGGGGAGCTGTTTTTT.

A single count supports this clone. The chain couples TRBV28 to TRBJ2-2, with 7 positions matching TRBD1. Trimming removed 2 bases from V and 9 bases from J; junction bases left unmatched: 9. The CDR3 consists of 15 residues. Germline V CDR1 and CDR2: MDHEN, SYDVKM. The CDR3 reads CASSLRGGSSRELFF. CDR3 bases: TGTGCCAGCAGTTTAAGAGGGGGCTCAAGCAGGGAGCTGTTTTTT.

This chain connects TRBV23-1 to TRBJ1-1; D is perhaps TRBD1 (6 bases). TRBV23-1 is reported as an ORF; its role is uncertain. The CDR3 is made up of 18 amino acids. Trimming shortened V by 2 bases and J by 0 bases, and 19 bases separated the two germline ends. The CDR3 sequence: CASSQIDRHLSMNTEAFF. In DNA, the CDR3 is TGCGCCAGCAGTCAAATCGACAGGCATTTAAGCATGAACACTGAAGCTTTCTTT.

The CDR3 is CASSHDPGGLNNEQFF. For the CDR3, the DNA is TGCGCCAGCAGCCATGACCCCGGGGGGCTCAACAATGAGCAGTTCTTC. The chain couples TRBV4-3 to TRBJ2-1, with a weak D call TRBD2 (7 bases). This CDR3 region has 16 residues. V lost 3 bases to trimming and J lost 5 bases, with 17 bases between them. CDR1 and CDR2 (germline): LGHNA, YSLEER.

This sequence joins TRBV5-6 and TRBJ1-2, with TRBD1 as a possible D gene (5 bases). This CDR3 is built from 14 residues. CDR1 and CDR2 (germline): SGHDT, YYEEEE. V lost 6 bases to trimming and J lost 0 bases, with 12 bases between them. The CDR3 protein is CASTRVGANYGYTF. For the CDR3, the DNA is TGTGCCAGCACCCGGGTGGGGGCTAACTATGGCTACACCTTC.